The source of this T cell receptor beta chain is a study of Ad26.COV2.S vaccination and SARS-CoV-2 variants. Sequenced by immunoSEQ multiplex PCR; TCRdb stores in-frame clones only, minus some. The data contain about 680,000 clones, roughly nine tenths of them singletons. V shed 3 bases and J 2 bases; nucleotides not matched to a gene: 6. The CDR3 consists of 17 residues. Germline V gene data show CDR1 as LNHDA and CDR2 as SQIVND (reference sequence). As for treatment: about 20 received Ad26.COV2.S at low or high dose, single or two shots; a few received placebo; per-sample allocation not given. The samples were gathered on day 63 after the first injection of vaccine or placebo. Expression of Wuhan-strain SARS-CoV-2 spike came from the Ad26 vector that formed the vaccine.

The TCR was taken from a person between 18 and 59 years old who received the Ad26.COV2.S COVID-19 vaccine or a placebo. The input for sequencing was peripheral blood, taken in a trial of Ad26.COV2.S vaccine versus placebo. The chain is built from TRBV19 and TRBJ2-7, with 14 bases identical to TRBD2. Here the CDR3 reads CASSMGTSGSSAYEQYF. CDR3 bases: TGTGCCAGTAGTATGGGGACTAGCGGGAGTAGCGCCTACGAGCAGTACTTC.